A selection of T cell receptor beta chains follows, all from one sample in a study of shared clonotypes between healthy human individuals. Profiling relied on immunoSEQ multiplex PCR, and the TCRdb table lists in-frame clones only, not all of them. The top ten clones hold around 1.7% of a sample with around 2,000,000 clones, under 95% of them seen once. What was sequenced was naive CD8+ T cells from PBMCs. The origin of the receptors is a man younger than 35 in good health. Some clones in this sample may be carry-over from other donors' samples. Each CDR3 is given with its conserved first and last residue. A D gene is named only where the DNA matches it firmly. Size is omitted from some rows. Given values are once, few, many or a class for expanded clones.

D	size	J	V	DNA	CDR3
.	.	TRBJ1-1	TRBV28	TGTGCCAGCAGTTGGTCTCTAAAAACTGAAGCTTTCTTT	CASSWSLKTEAFF
TRBD1	.	TRBJ1-2	TRBV7-9	TGTGCCAGCAGCTTAGGGACAGGGGTTTCTGGCTACACCTTC	CASSLGTGVSGYTF
.	.	TRBJ1-4	TRBV7-8	TGTGCCAGCAGCTTGTACGGGCTCTCTAATGAAAAACTGTTTTTT	CASSLYGLSNEKLFF
.	.	TRBJ2-6	TRBV9	TGTGCCAGCAGCGTTTCCCAGCTAAGCTCTGGGGCCAACGTCCTGACTTTC	CASSVSQLSSGANVLTF
.	.	TRBJ2-2	TRBV10-1	TGCGCCAGCAGTGAGGGGGTAGCTCCCGGGGAGCTGTTTTTT	CASSEGVAPGELFF
TRBD2	.	TRBJ2-7	TRBV27	TGTGCCAGCAGTTTAGTAGCGGGATACGAGCAGTACTTC	CASSLVAGYEQYF
TRBD2	.	TRBJ2-7	TRBV28	TGTGCCAGCAGTCCCCCGGGACTAGCAAACGAGCAGTACTTC	CASSPPGLANEQYF
TRBD2	.	TRBJ2-1	TRBV7-2	TGTGCCAGCAGCTTAGAGCCCACTAGCGGGGCCTACAATGAGCAGTTCTTC	CASSLEPTSGAYNEQFF
TRBD1	once	TRBJ1-4	TRBV4-1	TGCGCCAGCAGCCAAGAGCCCCGGACAGGGATTAATGAAAAACTGTTTTTT	CASSQEPRTGINEKLFF
.	once	TRBJ1-1	TRBV5-1	TGCGCCAGCAGCTTGGGTACCGCGTCGACGGGAGCTTTCTTT	CASSLGTASTGAFF
TRBD2	.	TRBJ2-1	TRBV11-2	TGTGCCAGCAGCTTTTTGACTAGCGGGAGAATCGGCTACAATGAGCAGTTCTTC	CASSFLTSGRIGYNEQFF
.	.	TRBJ1-1	TRBV11-2	TGTGCCAGCAGCTTAGCGAACAGAATGAACACTGAAGCTTTCTTT	CASSLANRMNTEAFF
.	.	TRBJ2-2	TRBV14	TGTGCCAGCAGCCAAACTCCCGGGTCTTGGACCGGGGAGCTGTTTTTT	CASSQTPGSWTGELFF
.	.	TRBJ2-1	TRBV2	TGTGCCAGCAGTGACGAGGAGCGCTCCTACAATGAGCAGTTCTTC	CASSDEERSYNEQFF
TRBD1	.	TRBJ1-3	TRBV11-2	TGTGCCAGCAGCCCGGCCCGGGACAGAAAGAGAGGAAACACCATATATTTT	CASSPARDRKRGNTIYF
.	.	TRBJ1-3	TRBV28	TGTGCCAGCAGGGTCAACTCTGGAAACACCATATATTTT	CASRVNSGNTIYF
.	.	TRBJ1-1	TRBV19	TGTGCCAGTAGTATAGGAGGTATCGGAGGCGCTGAAGCTTTCTTT	CASSIGGIGGAEAFF
.	.	TRBJ2-7	TRBV7-8	TGTGCCAGCAGCTTAACGGGGACCGGGGAGATCACCTACGAGCAGTACTTC	CASSLTGTGEITYEQYF
TRBD2	.	TRBJ2-5	TRBV9	TGTGCCAGCAGCGTCAGCGGGAGCCTCCAAGAGACCCAGTACTTC	CASSVSGSLQETQYF
TRBD1	.	TRBJ2-7	TRBV5-8	TGTGCCAGCAGCTCGACAGGGAACTCCTACGAGCAGTACTTC	CASSSTGNSYEQYF
TRBD1	.	TRBJ2-6	TRBV7-3	TGTGCCAGCAGCCACCGGACAGGGGGATCTGGGGCCAACGTCCTGACTTTC	CASSHRTGGSGANVLTF
.	.	TRBJ2-2	TRBV11-2	TGTGCCACTAGTACCGGGGAGCTGTTTTTT	CATSTGELFF
.	.	TRBJ2-7	TRBV11-2	TGTGCCAGCAGCTTTGTGGCGGGCCCCACCTACGAGCAGTACTTC	CASSFVAGPTYEQYF